The TCR beta chain described here comes from a study of CD8 T cells in ankylosing spondylitis. Study-wide results and limits: A TCR beta motif of several highly homologous variants seemed to mark ankylosing spondylitis blood.

This clonotype turned up a few times. Antigen unknown. The germline V gene encodes CDR1 LGHNA and CDR2 YSLEER. CDR3 length: 16 amino acids. The V and J ends lost 4 bases and 0 bases respectively, with 13 bases between them. TCRdb independently ran MiXCR on the 5' RACE reads; one entry per CDR3 protein. The data show more than 650,000 distinct CDR3 sequences, 10% to 15% seen once. The sample taken for sequencing was blood, either unsorted or a sorted T cell fraction (not recorded which). The chain has TRBV4-3 and TRBJ2-1, with a weak D call TRBD2 (5 bases). The TCR was taken from a male donor with ankylosing spondylitis. Here the CDR3 DNA reads TGCGCCAGCAGCCGGGTTAGCGCTAGCTCCTACAATGAGCAGTTCTTC. This codes for CASSRVSASSYNEQFF.